Below are 24 T cell receptor beta chains sequenced from a single sample in a study of blood T cell repertoires in COVID-19 (dated by TCRdb to about 2020). The library was produced with the immunoSEQ multiplex PCR assay. The source is immuneACCESS, and TCRdb retained only in-frame sequences with V and J called. Part of the clones is not carried over; for the studies checked, unresolved V genes explain less than half of this, and the remainder is unexplained. The sample includes about 310,000 clones, with over 75% observed a single time. Roughly 8% of the sample lies in the top ten. The sample consisted of peripheral blood. Receptors were obtained from a woman between 45 and 65 years old who had recovered from COVID-19.

The chain joins TRBV7-2 to TRBJ1-2; D is perhaps TRBD1 (5 bases). This CDR3 spans 13 amino acids. Germline CDR1 is SGHTA and CDR2 is FQGNSA. The V and J ends lost 7 bases and 3 bases respectively, with 12 bases between them. CDR3 protein: CASKRGQDYGYTF. The CDR3, as DNA: TGTGCCAGCAAAAGGGGTCAGGACTATGGCTACACCTTC.

The V and J genes are TRBV5-4 and TRBJ2-5; possibly TRBD1 for D (5 bases). CDR1 is SGHNT and CDR2 is YYREEE in the germline V gene (reference sequence). The CDR3 length is 15 residues. V lost 0 bases and J lost 0, with 9 bases in between. The CDR3 loop reads CASSLARTNQETQYF. The CDR3 DNA reads as TGTGCCAGCAGCTTGGCCAGGACAAACCAAGAGACCCAGTACTTC.

The chain carries TRBV4-3 and TRBJ1-2; D is perhaps TRBD1 (5 bases). From germline, CDR1 is LGHNA and CDR2 YSLEER. The CDR3 extends over 12 amino acids. V lost 3 bases to trimming and J lost 14 bases, with 16 bases between them. This chain's CDR3 is CASSHPRARKTF. The CDR3 DNA reads TGCGCCAGCAGCCACCCCAGGGCCCGCAAAACCTTC.

The chain is built from TRBV11-2 and TRBJ1-5, with 8 positions matching TRBD1. V dropped 3 bases and J dropped 4; count of bases not matched to a gene: 5. The CDR3 totals 15 residues. Germline V lookup: CDR1 SGHAT, CDR2 FQNNGV. The CDR3 region has the DNA TGTGCCAGCAGCTTCGACAGGGGAGGGAATCAGCCCCAGCATTTT. Translation gives CASSFDRGGNQPQHF.

The chain recombines TRBV9 with TRBJ1-4, with D possibly matching TRBD1 (5 bases). The CDR3 has 13 residues. Germline V gene sequence: CDR1 SGDLS, CDR2 YYNGEE. V lost 0 bases and J lost 8, with 8 bases in between. CDR3 nucleotide sequence: TGTGCCAGCAGCGTAGAGCAGGGAGAAAAACTGTTTTTT. Translating it yields CASSVEQGEKLFF.

The genes are TRBV9 and TRBJ1-2, with 8 bases aligning to TRBD1. The CDR3 has 17 residues. The germline CDR1 and CDR2 sequences are SGDLS and YYNGEE. V was pared by 3 bases and J by 2 bases, with 12 bases of the junction left unmatched. The chain's CDR3 is CASSAHGQGTGNYGYTF. The CDR3 DNA sequence: TGTGCCAGCAGCGCCCATGGACAGGGTACGGGGAACTATGGCTACACCTTC.

The V call is TRBV6-5, the J call TRBJ1-4; D ambiguous. This CDR3 has 16 residues. V was clipped by 0 bases and J by 8 bases, with 16 bases between them. Germline lookup yields CDR1 MNHEY and CDR2 SVGAGI. CDR3 DNA sequence: TGTGCCAGCAGTTACTCGCCCCCAGGCTTTGGAGAAAAACTGTTTTTT. Residues: CASSYSPPGFGEKLFF.

This sequence joins TRBV28 and TRBJ1-2; weak D call: TRBD1 (5 bases). Trimming removed 4 bases at V and 4 bases at J, with 10 bases between. Germline V CDR1 and CDR2: MDHEN, SYDVKM. The CDR3 is made up of 13 amino acids. The CDR3 protein is CASSSGQAYGYTF. The CDR3, as DNA: TGTGCCAGCAGTTCAGGGCAAGCCTATGGCTACACCTTC.

The CDR3 sequence: CASSERNAGAFF. CDR3 bases: TGTGCCAGCAGTGAAAGGAATGCGGGAGCTTTCTTT. The gene calls are TRBV6-1 and TRBJ1-1; D unresolved. V lost 2 bases to trimming and J lost 10 bases, with 11 bases between them. The CDR3 sequence is 12 residues long. Germline CDR1 is MNHNS and CDR2 is SASEGT.

This rearrangement joins TRBV7-2 to TRBJ2-1, with 11 bases lining up with TRBD1. Per the germline V gene, CDR1 is SGHTA and CDR2 is FQGNSA. V lost 5 bases and J lost 7; bases outside the gene matches: 7. This CDR3 spans 15 amino acids. In DNA form, the CDR3 reads TGTGCCAGCAGCGCCGGGACAGGGGGTCGTAATGAGCAGTTCTTC. Amino acid sequence: CASSAGTGGRNEQFF.

The genes are TRBV7-9 and TRBJ1-1, with D uncertain. The V end lost 0 bases, the J end lost 5 bases, and 16 bases lay between the germline ends. CDR3 length: 16 amino acids. Germline assignment: CDR1 SEHNR and CDR2 FQNEAQ (reference sequence). The CDR3 reads CASSLASTIKKTEAFF. The CDR3 nucleotides read TGTGCCAGCAGCTTAGCTTCAACAATTAAGAAGACTGAAGCTTTCTTT.

The rearrangement joins TRBV7-3 to TRBJ1-1; 8 positions match TRBD1. Germline CDR1 reads SGHTA; CDR2 reads FQGTGA. The length of the CDR3 is 13 residues. Trimming took 2 bases from V and 9 from J; bases not matched to a gene: 5. The CDR3 DNA reads TGTGCCAGCAGCTTAGGCAGGGGGCACAAAGCTTTCTTT. Amino acid sequence: CASSLGRGHKAFF.

The chain recombines TRBV28 with TRBJ1-2; D remains ambiguous. Trimming took 5 bases from V and 9 from J, leaving 13 bases between them. Germline V CDR1 and CDR2: MDHEN, SYDVKM. This CDR3 contains 12 residues. DNA for the CDR3: TGTGCCAGCAGTGGTTACCGAGACAGCTACACCTTC. This codes for CASSGYRDSYTF.

J is TRBJ1-1 and V is TRBV6-1, with D possibly matching TRBD1 (6 bases). The germline V gene encodes CDR1 MNHNS and CDR2 SASEGT. Trimming removed 2 bases at V and 6 bases at J, with 13 bases between. CDR3 size: 14 residues. The CDR3 DNA reads TGTGCCAGCAGTGAAATGGCAGGGGTGGCTGAAGCTTTCTTT. Translation: CASSEMAGVAEAFF.

V is TRBV7-2 and J is TRBJ1-6; perhaps TRBD1 as D (6 bases). The CDR3 contains 13 residues. The germline V and J ends were trimmed by 5 bases and 10 bases, with 12 bases remaining between them. Looked up from germline, CDR1 is SGHTA and CDR2 is FQGNSA. The CDR3 nucleotides read TGTGCCAGCAGCGCGAACGGACAGTCACCCCTCCACTTT. The encoded protein is CASSANGQSPLHF. Using reference TRBV7-2 and TRBJ1-6 for the parts outside the CDR3, the full variable domain is GAGVSQSPSNKVTEKGKDVELRCDPISGHTALYWYRQSLGQGLEFLIYFQGNSAPDKSGLPSDRFSAERTGGSVSTLTIQRTQQEDSAVYLCASSANGQSPLHFGNGTRLTVT.

The CDR3 spells CASSLASGELFF. CDR3 nucleotides: TGTGCCAGCAGCTTAGCCTCCGGGGAGCTGTTTTTT. The rearrangement links TRBV7-9 to TRBJ2-2; D ambiguous. CDR3 size: 12 residues. Germline V gives CDR1 SEHNR, CDR2 FQNEAQ (reference sequence). Between the trimmed V and J ends, which lost 0 bases and 6 bases, there was a span of 2 bases.

The chain uses TRBV20-1 and TRBJ1-2; no reliable D call. In germline, CDR1 is DFQATT, CDR2 SNEGSKA (reference sequence). The CDR3 has 10 residues. V lost 6 bases and J lost 8, with 10 bases in between. The CDR3 DNA reads as TGCAGTGCGTTAGTCCCGGGCTACACCTTC. It codes for CSALVPGYTF.

This clone was detected only once. The rearrangement joins TRBV28 to TRBJ1-4, with 12 bases matching TRBD1. The length of the CDR3 is 14 residues. Germline V gene sequence: CDR1 MDHEN, CDR2 SYDVKM. V lost 2 bases, J lost 13 bases, and 5 bases stayed unmatched. CDR3 nucleotides: TGTGCCAGCAGTTTAGGGGGACAGGGGGCCTTACTGTTTTTT. This gives the protein CASSLGGQGALLFF.

The chain uses TRBV5-4 and TRBJ2-2, with TRBD2 matching 8 bases. V dropped 0 bases and J dropped 4; count of bases not matched to a gene: 8. The CDR3 loop spans 17 amino acids. Per germline, CDR1 SGHNT and CDR2 YYREEE (reference sequence). CDR3 sequence reads: CASSLAGGVLFTGELFF. CDR3 DNA sequence: TGTGCCAGCAGCTTGGCCGGGGGGGTGTTGTTCACCGGGGAGCTGTTTTTT.

The V and J genes are TRBV5-4 and TRBJ2-7; 7 bases are shared with TRBD1. This CDR3 region has 13 residues. Germline loops: CDR1 SGHNT, CDR2 YYREEE (reference sequence). J lost 2 bases, V lost 10 bases, and 9 bases had no gene match. The CDR3 is CAGPLDRPYEQYF. In DNA form, the CDR3 reads TGTGCCGGGCCACTGGACAGGCCCTACGAGCAGTACTTC.

This chain uses TRBV7-9 with TRBJ2-7; D is possibly TRBD2 (5 bases). The CDR3 is 16 residues long. Looked up from germline, CDR1 is SEHNR and CDR2 is FQNEAQ (reference sequence). V was trimmed by 4 bases and J by 6 bases, leaving 22 bases between them. In DNA form, the CDR3 reads TGTGCCAGCAGCTCCCTGGTGGGAGAACGGAGGTTCGAGCAGTACTTC. It codes for CASSSLVGERRFEQYF.

The chain links TRBV15 to TRBJ2-5; D may be TRBD2 (6 bases). The CDR3 loop spans 15 amino acids. Germline CDR1 LNHNV, CDR2 YYDKDF (reference sequence). V gave up 6 bases and J gave up 2 bases, with 16 bases separating them. CDR3 protein: CATRKDLGGQETQYF. The CDR3 DNA is TGTGCCACCAGAAAGGATTTGGGGGGACAAGAGACCCAGTACTTC.

The rearrangement links TRBV7-2 to TRBJ2-7, with 13 bases lining up with TRBD2. CDR1 SGHTA and CDR2 FQGNSA come from the germline V gene. The length of the CDR3 is 18 residues. J gave up 3 bases and V 4 bases, and 12 bases lay outside the gene matches. In DNA, the CDR3 is TGTGCCAGCAGCTCAAGATCCGGGACTAGCGGGACCTACTACGAGCAGTACTTC. Translation: CASSSRSGTSGTYYEQYF.

The chain uses TRBV30 and TRBJ2-1; D not certain. Germline V gene sequence: CDR1 GTSNPN, CDR2 SVGIG (reference sequence). This CDR3 has 16 amino acids. With 3 bases removed from V and 6 bases from J, the gap between germline ends came to 21 bases. CDR3 protein: CAWSAKLKPNRNEQFF. CDR3 bases: TGTGCCTGGAGCGCCAAACTAAAGCCCAATCGCAATGAGCAGTTCTTC.